This TCR beta chain appears in the sequencing data of a study of blood T cell repertoires in COVID-19 (dated by TCRdb to 2018 to 2020). At the level of the whole study: Samples covering the acute and convalescent phases of COVID-19 were provided by collaborators in the United States, Italy and Spain. HLA class I and class II types, where available, came from metadata supplied by the sample provider rather than from assay-based typing. Nearly every sample came with metadata listing a de-identified subject ID, COVID-19 status, age in years and sex. The samples were drawn from two sources: the first 160 participants of the ongoing ImmuneRACE study, and over 1,000 subjects contributed by 6 global collaborators. Subjects who had been exposed to COVID-19, were actively infected with it, or had recovered from it provided the deeply sampled blood TCRbeta repertoires that made up the dataset. The repertoires were made available in a free public database intended to serve as a resource for research on the immune response to SARS-CoV-2. The material from the prospective study consisted of cDNA or gDNA derived from T cells, B-cell-depleted T cells, or PBMCs.

TCRbeta CDR3 regions were amplified from genomic DNA using the immunoSEQ Assay, a bias-controlled multiplex PCR. Concerning the study's data processing: The number of nucleated cells in each sample was estimated from the amplification of reference gene primers within the assay. Sequence reads were collapsed and filtered to measure the absolute abundance of every unique TCRbeta CDR3 rearrangement. For each sample, productive Simpson clonality was calculated as the square root of Simpson's diversity index over productive rearrangements. TCRdb holds this immuneACCESS table with in-frame rearrangements only. Some clones are missing; in checked studies, unresolved V genes explain under half, and the rest has no known cause. The V and J calls and clone size come from that table; D and trimming were worked out from the DNA. The sample includes around 310,000 clones, with over 75% observed a single time. The top ten constitute about 9.9% of the sample.

General study outcomes and caveats: The amount of clinical and demographic metadata varied by source and participant and was provided uncurated.

V is cut back by 1 base and J by 1 base, with 7 bases in the junction unmatched. From cysteine to phenylalanine, the CDR3 is 17 amino acids long. The DNA shown is the 51-base CDR3, in frame from base 1. Per the germline V gene (reference sequence), LNHDA is the CDR1 and SQIVND is the CDR2. Comments on this clone: There is no known antigen for this receptor. The record has no base qualities; no much larger clone is one base away.

Enrolling through a virtual design, the prospective study's participants ranged in age from roughly 18 to 89 years and lived across about two dozen United States geographic areas. In the prospective study, participants were assigned to cohorts based on the clinical history participants reported in a screening survey and a study questionnaire. Recovered participants in ImmuneRACE Cohort 3 were defined by two consecutive negative NP/OP PCR tests, clearance by a healthcare professional, or resolution of symptoms. In the prospective study, mobile phlebotomists collected whole blood, serum and a nasopharyngeal or oropharyngeal swab from each participant. Prospective study participants could optionally give additional blood draws and questionnaires over an approximately 2-month period. Prospective study blood samples were shipped either frozen or at room temperature before DNA extraction.

The sequence links TRBV19 to TRBJ2-7; 10 bases in the junction line up with TRBD2. The specimen was PBMCs or T cells enriched from blood (not recorded which). This sequence originates from a middle-aged woman who had recovered from COVID-19. The CDR3 here reads CASSIGSLAGDSYEQYF. The DNA is TGTGCCAGTAGTATAGGGTCTCTAGCGGGAGATTCCTACGAGCAGTACTTC. Extended through the reference TRBV19 and TRBJ2-7 proteins, this CDR3 yields the full variable domain: DGGITQSPKYLFRKEGQNVTLSCEQNLNHDAMYWYRQDPGQGLRLIYYSQIVNDFQKGDIAEGYSVSREKKESFPLTVTSAQKNPTAFYLCASSIGSLAGDSYEQYFGPGTRLTVT.